These 15 T cell receptor beta chains share one sample of origin, sequenced in a study of breast tumors, draining lymph nodes, adjacent tissues. One entry per CDR3 protein results from TCRdb running MiXCR on the multiplex PCR reads. The sample shows 15,000 or so distinct CDR3 sequences, around 47% of them seen only once. The specimen sequenced was tumor-adjacent breast tissue. Receptors were obtained from a female donor with breast cancer. Some clones in this sample may be carry-over from other donors' samples.

This clonotype appeared many times. A single base separates this from a much larger clone, so it may be a read error. This chain connects TRBV9 to TRBJ1-2, with no clear D. Germline V gene lookup returns CDR1 SGDLS and CDR2 YYNGEE. The CDR3 runs to 15 residues. The CDR3 nucleotides are TGTGCCAGCAGCGGCCGAGGGTACGGTAACTATGGCTCCACCTTC. Translated: CASSGRGYGNYGSTF.

The table lists this clonotype with a count of one. It is unclear where the CDR3 begins or ends on the DNA, so no DNA is shown, and the CDR3 is as TCRdb lists it. The rearrangement joins TRBV9 to TRBJ1-6; the D call TRBD1 from the table was never checked on the DNA. Including both end residues, the CDR3 is 14 amino acids long. Germline V CDR1 and CDR2: SGDLS, YYNGEE. The CDR3 reads CASSVAGGNSPLPF.

In its sample, this clonotype was seen a few times. Being one base from a much bigger clone, this may be a read error. The gene calls are TRBV6-5 and TRBJ1-6; D is possibly TRBD1 (6 bases). Germline V gives CDR1 MNHEY, CDR2 SVGAGI. The CDR3 spans 15 residues. CDR3 residues: CTSSHSFRGNSPLHF. The CDR3 region has the DNA TGTACCAGCAGTCACTCGTTCAGGGGTAATTCACCCCTCCACTTT.

V gene TRBV10-3 combines with J gene TRBJ1-1; the match to TRBD1 covers 7 bases. This CDR3 region has 14 residues. J lost 8 bases, V lost 2 bases, and 8 bases had no gene match. Germline V gives CDR1 ENHRY, CDR2 SYGVKD. As DNA, the CDR3 is TGTGCCATCAGTGAGAGGACAGGCGGAGGCGAAGCTTTCTTT. Translated: CAISERTGGGEAFF.

The CDR3 is CASSFSGDNEKLFF. For the CDR3, the DNA is TGCGCCAGCAGTTTCTCGGGGGATAATGAAAAACTGTTTTTT. V usage is TRBV5-1 and J usage is TRBJ1-4; TRBD1 is a possible D gene (5 bases). The CDR3 has 14 residues. The V gene lost 5 bases and the J gene lost 4 bases, with 12 bases spanning the gap. The germline CDR1 and CDR2 sequences are SGHRS and YFSETQ.

This clonotype was seen at least ten times. A much more abundant neighbour one base away suggests this may be a read error. This chain links TRBV20-1 with TRBJ2-7, with D perhaps matching TRBD1 (5 bases). The CDR3 has 14 residues. V was shortened by 0 bases and J by 6 bases, with 15 bases between the two germline ends. Germline V gene sequence: CDR1 DFQATT, CDR2 SNEGSKA (reference sequence). The CDR3 here is CSARDRAGRSEQYF. DNA for the CDR3: TGCAGTGCTAGAGATCGGGCAGGGCGGTCCGAGCAGTACTTC.

The CDR3 loop reads CASSRTAASYEQYF. CDR3 DNA: TGTGCCAGCAGTCGGACAGCTGCGTCCTACGAGCAGTACTTC. The V call is TRBV6-5, the J call TRBJ2-7; possibly TRBD1 for D (6 bases). The germline V and J ends were trimmed by 5 bases and 1 base, with 12 bases remaining between them. Germline CDR1 MNHEY, CDR2 SVGAGI. The length of the CDR3 is 14 residues.

CDR3 sequence: CASTYQVVAFDEQYF. Written as DNA, the CDR3 is TGTGCCAGTACGTATCAGGTTGTAGCGTTTGACGAGCAGTACTTC. The V call is TRBV11-3, the J call TRBJ2-7, with D possibly matching TRBD2 (5 bases). CDR1 and CDR2 (germline): SGHNT, YENEEA. CDR3 length: 15 amino acids. With 9 bases removed from V and 5 bases from J, the gap between germline ends came to 23 bases.

This clonotype was recorded many times. V is TRBV7-2 and J is TRBJ1-3; D ambiguous. The CDR3 is 14 residues long. V lost 0 bases and J lost 4, with 7 bases in between. Germline CDR1 and CDR2: SGHTA and FQGNSA. The CDR3 bases are TGTGCCAGCAGCTTAGCAGGCCCCGGAAACACCATATATTTT. It yields the protein CASSLAGPGNTIYF.

V gene TRBV20-1 combines with J gene TRBJ1-6; D possibly corresponds to TRBD1 (6 bases). Trimming took off 3 bases at V and 9 bases at J, with 18 bases between the two ends. This CDR3 has 15 residues. Per germline, CDR1 DFQATT and CDR2 SNEGSKA (reference sequence). As DNA, the CDR3 is TGCAGTGCTAGCAAGGGGGTTGAGGTTAGTTCACCCCTCCACTTT. Translating gives CSASKGVEVSSPLHF.

The CDR3 protein is CASSDRYGYTF. CDR3 sequence (DNA): TGTGCCAGCAGTGACAGATATGGCTACACCTTC. This sequence joins TRBV2 and TRBJ1-2, with unresolved D. V lost 3 bases, J lost 5 bases, and 4 bases lay in between. The CDR3 runs to 11 residues. CDR1 is SNHLY and CDR2 is FYNNEI in the germline V gene.

The rearrangement links TRBV15 to TRBJ2-5; 14 nucleotides agree with TRBD2. Trimming took 2 bases from V and 0 from J; bases not matched to a gene: 17. Germline loops: CDR1 LNHNV, CDR2 YYDKDF (reference sequence). The CDR3 covers 22 residues. CDR3 in amino acids: CATSRMGTSGSGTAGDQETQYF. CDR3 nucleotides: TGTGCCACCAGCAGAATGGGGACTAGCGGGAGTGGAACGGCAGGCGACCAAGAGACCCAGTACTTC.

This clonotype is a singleton in its sample. V gene TRBV19 combines with J gene TRBJ1-2; tentative D call: TRBD1 (5 bases). V gave up 5 bases and J gave up 5 bases, with 18 bases separating them. CDR1 and CDR2 from the germline V gene are LNHDA and SQIVND (reference sequence). This CDR3 has 15 amino acids. CDR3 coding DNA: TGTGCCAGTAGTGACCGCCCCACAGGTCCGTATGGCTACACCTTC. Residues: CASSDRPTGPYGYTF.

Sample share makes this clonotype medium-sized. The V gene is TRBV4-3, the J gene TRBJ2-1; 8 bases align to TRBD1. The CDR3 is 18 residues long. Germline CDR1 and CDR2: LGHNA and YSLEER. The J segment lost 0 bases and the V segment lost 0 bases, leaving 7 bases of the junction unmatched. CDR3 nucleotide sequence: TGCGCCAGCAGCCAAGATTTCGCTGGGACAGGCTCCTACAATGAGCAGTTCTTC. It encodes CASSQDFAGTGSYNEQFF.

The rearrangement joins TRBV20-1 to TRBJ2-7, with 7 bases aligning to TRBD1. Germline CDR1 and CDR2: DFQATT and SNEGSKA (reference sequence). J was trimmed by 2 bases and V by 5 bases; bases with no gene match: 6. The CDR3 is 13 amino acids. The CDR3 sequence is CSASDREPYEQYF. As DNA, the CDR3 is TGCAGTGCTTCCGACAGGGAGCCCTACGAGCAGTACTTC.